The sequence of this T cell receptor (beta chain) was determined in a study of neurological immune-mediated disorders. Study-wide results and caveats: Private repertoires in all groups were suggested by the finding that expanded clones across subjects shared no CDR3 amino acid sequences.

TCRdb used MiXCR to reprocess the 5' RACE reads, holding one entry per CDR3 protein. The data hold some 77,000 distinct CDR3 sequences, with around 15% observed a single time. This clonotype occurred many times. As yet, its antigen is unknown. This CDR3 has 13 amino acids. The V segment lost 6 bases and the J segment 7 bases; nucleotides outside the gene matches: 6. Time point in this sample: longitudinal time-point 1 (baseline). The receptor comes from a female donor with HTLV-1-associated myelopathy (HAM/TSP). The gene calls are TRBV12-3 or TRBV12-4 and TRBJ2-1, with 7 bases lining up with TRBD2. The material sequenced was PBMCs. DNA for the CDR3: TGTGCCAGCAGCATCCGGGAGGCAAATGAGCAGTTCTTC. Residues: CASSIREANEQFF.